This T cell receptor beta chain is from a study of T cells in localized non-small cell lung cancer. Overall study findings and caveats: The appearance of a median approximately 61 of the top 100 tumor clones was seen in adjacent lung. Clonality of T cells reached its maximum in uninvolved adjacent lung, surpassing tumor. Elevated blood T cell density was associated with longer overall survival. One tumor region alone was sequenced, and heterogeneity therefore remains possible.

Points on this clone: Its antigen is unknown.

The table came from immunoSEQ multiplex PCR; TCRdb's copy has only in-frame clones and leaves some out. Altogether 30,000 or so clones are present, 88% being singletons, with the ten largest covering 4.2%. The CDR3 covers 17 residues. Trimming took off 2 bases at V and 0 bases at J, with 17 bases between the two ends. CDR1 is MNHEY, CDR2 SMNVEV, per germline (reference sequence). The TCR comes from a woman aged 40-69 years with stage III lung adenocarcinoma. The chain combines TRBV27 with TRBJ2-7; D tentatively fits TRBD1 or TRBD2 (5 bases each). The specimen comprised peripheral blood mononuclear cells, sampled before any cancer treatment. As DNA, the CDR3 is TGTGCCAGCAGTTTAGGGTGGGGGTCGTCTCTCTCCTACGAGCAGTACTTC. Encoded protein: CASSLGWGSSLSYEQYF.